This TCR beta chain was sequenced during a study of blood T cell repertoires in COVID-19. Whole-study context: From the United States, Italy and Spain came samples of acute and convalescent COVID-19. PBMCs, B-cell-depleted T cells, or T cells were the source of the cDNA or gDNA that made up the material.

Methods used by the authors: From reference gene primer amplification, estimates of nucleated cell counts were derived. Method: immunoSEQ multiplex PCR; TCRdb's copy keeps in-frame clones and lacks some. V, J and clone size are taken as reported in that table, and D and trimming were inferred from the DNA itself. The sample includes 100,000 or so clones, roughly 78% of them seen just once. V lost 2 bases, J lost 11 bases, and 16 bases lay in between. This CDR3 contains 14 residues. Germline V lookup: CDR1 ENHRY, CDR2 SYGVKD. This chain uses TRBV10-3 with TRBJ1-3; possibly TRBD1 for D (6 bases). This clonotype originated in a woman aged 80 or over with acute or convalescent COVID-19. The sequencing sample was made of peripheral blood. The DNA of the CDR3 is TGTGCCATCAGTGAGCGTGGGGGCATAGGCGCCATATATTTT. Amino acids: CAISERGGIGAIYF.